Below, 6 T cell receptor beta chains from the same sample are listed, as sequenced in a study of T cell responses to AZD1222 COVID-19 vaccine. TCRdb's copy holds only in-frame clones and misses some; the assay was immunoSEQ multiplex PCR. The sample consists of 100,000 to 150,000 clones, about nine tenths of them appearing once. The source material was peripheral blood, sampled on day 0 of AZD1222 vaccination. These receptors were obtained from an adult in good health.

The chain combines TRBV7-9 with TRBJ1-1, with D unclear. This CDR3 has 14 residues. V dropped 2 bases and J dropped 1 base, with 8 bases sitting between them. The V gene's germline CDR1 is SEHNR and CDR2 FQNEAQ (reference sequence). Written as DNA, the CDR3 is TGTGCCAGCAGCTTAACGACCAGGAACACTGAAGCTTTCTTT. The encoded protein is CASSLTTRNTEAFF.

The chain joins TRBV11-3 to TRBJ2-5; D perhaps matches TRBD2 (5 bases). V was pared by 0 bases and J by 5 bases, with 13 bases between. The germline V gene encodes CDR1 SGHNT and CDR2 YENEEA. The CDR3 length is 15 residues. The CDR3 reads CASSLDSSSSETQYF. The DNA for the CDR3 is TGTGCCAGCAGCTTAGATTCATCTAGCAGTGAGACCCAGTACTTC. Complete variable domain (other parts from reference TRBV11-3 and TRBJ2-5): EAGVVQSPRYKIIEKKQPVAFWCNPISGHNTLYWYLQNLGQGPELLIRYENEEAVDDSQLPKDRFSAERLKGVDSTLKIQPAELGDSAVYLCASSLDSSSSETQYFGPGTRLLVL.

The chain combines TRBV6-1 with TRBJ1-3, with D unresolved. Trimming stripped 1 base from V and 4 bases from J, with 2 bases between. Germline V CDR1 and CDR2: MNHNS, SASEGT. The CDR3 has 12 amino acids. CDR3 bases: TGTGCCAGCAGTGAAGGGGGAAACACCATATATTTT. Its protein is CASSEGGNTIYF.

This chain joins TRBV9 and TRBJ1-4; D perhaps matches TRBD1 (5 bases). The V and J ends lost 3 bases and 6 bases respectively, with 24 bases between them. CDR3 length: 18 residues. Germline-derived CDR1 and CDR2 are SGDLS and YYNGEE. Written as DNA, the CDR3 is TGTGCCAGCAGCGCCCACGTCCCCTCACAGGATGGTGATGAAAAACTGTTTTTT. It translates to CASSAHVPSQDGDEKLFF.

The chain has TRBV6-5 and TRBJ2-3; TRBD2 agrees at 9 bases. Germline CDR1 is MNHEY and CDR2 is SVGAGI. Trimming removed 6 bases from V and 0 bases from J; junction bases left unmatched: 4. This CDR3 has 15 residues. CDR3 region: CASRLTSGSTDTQYF. The CDR3 DNA follows: TGTGCCAGCAGACTAACTAGCGGGAGCACAGATACGCAGTATTTT.

This clone has a single count. The chain joins TRBV29-1 to TRBJ1-1; D is perhaps TRBD1 (5 bases). This CDR3 has 12 residues. Trimming shortened V by 4 bases and J by 4 bases, and 10 bases separated the two germline ends. Germline-derived CDR1 and CDR2 are SQVTM and ANQGSEA. The CDR3: CSVVLGVTEAFF. CDR3 DNA: TGCAGCGTTGTATTGGGGGTCACTGAAGCTTTCTTT. The full variable domain, rest sourced from reference TRBV29-1 and TRBJ1-1, is SAVISQKPSRDICQRGTSLTIQCQVDSQVTMMFWYRQQPGQSLTLIATANQGSEATYESGFVIDKFPISRPNLTFSTLTVSNMSPEDSSIYLCSVVLGVTEAFFGQGTRLTVV.